This T cell receptor beta chain was sequenced during a study of long-term antiretroviral therapy in people with HIV. This clone was recorded only once. This CDR3 is built from 16 residues. Trimming left V 3 bases short and J 4 bases short, with 17 bases between. Germline CDR1 is SGDLS and CDR2 is YYNGEE. The assay used was immunoSEQ (version v3.0), run at survey level. Libraries were prepared by immunoSEQ multiplex PCR; TCRdb keeps only in-frame clonotypes and omits some of them. Here the sample spans tens of thousands of clones, approximately 84% being singletons. The sample in question was unsorted PBMCs, obtained 0.5 years after starting antiretroviral therapy. V and J are TRBV9 and TRBJ2-1; a possible D gene is TRBD2 (5 bases). This TCR derives from a man aged 18 to 29 with HIV. As DNA, the CDR3 is TGTGCCAGCAGCGCCCACACCGGGAACATATACAATGAGCAGTTCTTC. This translates into CASSAHTGNIYNEQFF.